The entry below gives a single T cell receptor beta chain sequence along with its context. Its target is not known. These data are taken from a study of vaccination and CD4 T cells after COVID-19. On the study more broadly: At a median 72 days (range 14 to 241) after dose two, post-vaccine samples were obtained.

General study findings and limits: For convalescent patients, 304 of the 307 vaccine-specific clones analyzed were classified as spike mono-reactive.

As for treatment: approximately nine-day PBMC culture with coronavirus spike peptide pools or control peptides (ViraFEST assay). With fresh IL-2 medium, half the medium was replaced on days 3 and 7. Per germline, CDR1 MNHEY and CDR2 SVGEGT. This CDR3 region has 13 residues. Trimming removed 8 bases from V and 10 bases from J, with 20 bases in between. CD4+ T cells that had been cultured provided DNA sequenced with the Oncomine TCR Beta short-read assay. Each CDR3 protein gets one entry after TCRdb re-called the PCR reads with MiXCR. The table records around 16,000 distinct CDR3 sequences, about three quarters of them present only once.

The chain links TRBV6-2 or TRBV6-3 to TRBJ1-1; no clear D gene. Sequenced material: CD4+ T cells from blood, cultured in vitro. This TCR was recovered from a human donor who had recovered from COVID-19. For the CDR3, the DNA is TGTGCCAGCGCCAACCCCCTCGGGCAAGGAGCTTTCTTT. Residues: CASANPLGQGAFF.